This T cell receptor beta chain appears in the sequencing data of a study of blood T cell repertoires in COVID-19 (dated by TCRdb to the early 2020s). With regard to the full study: The collaborator samples originated in the United States, Italy and Spain and spanned the acute and convalescent phases of COVID-19. The prospective study material was composed of cDNA or gDNA derived from T cells, B-cell-depleted T cells, or PBMCs. Deeply sampled blood TCRbeta repertoires from subjects exposed to, actively infected with, or recovered from COVID-19 were included in the dataset. The repertoires were released in a freely available public database intended as a resource for research on the immune response to SARS-CoV-2. Samples were obtained from the ongoing ImmuneRACE study (first 160 participants) and from 1,200 or so subjects provided by 6 global collaborators. The sample metadata nearly always contained a de-identified subject ID, COVID-19 status, age in years and sex. Where available, HLA class I and class II types were obtained from metadata supplied by the sample provider rather than from assay-based typing.

The immunoSEQ Assay, a bias-controlled multiplex PCR, was used to amplify TCRbeta CDR3 regions from genomic DNA. The paper's processing steps were these. Nucleated cell counts per sample were estimated from amplification of reference gene primers within the assay. Sequence reads were collapsed and filtered to measure the absolute abundance of every unique TCRbeta CDR3 rearrangement. Productive Simpson clonality was computed per sample as the square root of Simpson's diversity index over productive rearrangements. TCRdb mirrors the immuneACCESS table, restricted to in-frame sequences. Some clones are absent from its copies; in checked studies, under half trace to an unresolved V gene, and the reason for the others is unknown. V and J calls and clone size are copied from that table; D and trimming were computed from the DNA. A total of 70,000 or so clones appear in this sample, 88% of them only once. The leading ten clones occupy about 1.4% of the sample.

Each collaborating institution followed its own protocols to collect whole blood in K2EDTA tubes. For TCRbeta analysis, collaborators shipped samples in one of three forms: frozen whole blood, isolated PBMCs, or DNA extracted from either of those sample types. Paper-wide results and their limitations: The amount of clinical and demographic metadata varied by source and participant and was provided uncurated.

The germline V gene (reference sequence) provides CDR1 LGHDT and CDR2 YNNKEL. Reading from cysteine to phenylalanine, the CDR3 counts 13 amino acids. The entry retains the CDR3 DNA only, 39 bases that are in frame from base 1. V is shortened by 2 bases, J by 3 bases, and the region joining them spans 7 bases. As concerns this clone: Its antigen specificity is not known. It has no much larger one-base neighbor in the sample; base qualities were not kept.

Rearrangement joined TRBV3-1 (or the pseudogene TRBV3-2) to TRBJ1-1, with a weak D call of TRBD1 (5 bases match). The receptor comes from a human donor in a cohort sampled during active COVID-19. Material: peripheral blood. The CDR3 region reads CASSQQGDTEAFF. The DNA is as follows: TGTGCCAGCAGCCAACAAGGGGACACTGAAGCTTTCTTT.